This T cell receptor (beta chain) comes out of a study of blood T cell repertoires in COVID-19 (TCRdb year 2020). For the wider study: Samples covering the acute and convalescent phases of COVID-19 were provided by collaborators in the United States, Italy and Spain. The material from the prospective study consisted of cDNA or gDNA derived from T cells, B-cell-depleted T cells, or PBMCs. The dataset comprised deeply sampled blood TCRbeta repertoires from subjects exposed to, actively infected with, or recovered from COVID-19. The sample metadata nearly always contained a de-identified subject ID, COVID-19 status, age in years and sex. The samples were drawn from two sources: the first 160 participants of the ongoing ImmuneRACE study, and 1,200 or so subjects contributed by 6 global collaborators. The repertoires were released in a freely available public database meant as a resource for research on the immune response to SARS-CoV-2. Where available, HLA class I and class II types were obtained from metadata supplied by the sample provider rather than from assay-based typing.

Collaborating institutions collected whole blood in K2EDTA tubes following their own protocols. For TCRbeta analysis, collaborators shipped samples in one of three forms: frozen whole blood, isolated PBMCs, or DNA extracted from either of those sample types. Concerning this clone: It has no known antigen specificity. Per-nucleotide qualities are absent, and no much larger clonotype sits a single base away.

Here is what the overall study found, with its caveats: The amount of clinical and demographic metadata varied by source and participant and was provided uncurated.

TCRbeta CDR3 regions were amplified from genomic DNA by means of the immunoSEQ Assay, a bias-controlled multiplex PCR. In the source study's methods: Within the assay, amplification of reference gene primers was used to estimate how many nucleated cells each sample contained. Sequence reads were collapsed and filtered to measure the absolute abundance of every unique TCRbeta CDR3 rearrangement. For each sample, productive Simpson clonality was calculated as the square root of Simpson's diversity index over productive rearrangements. Imported from immuneACCESS, the table was reduced by TCRdb to in-frame sequences with V and J called. These copies leave out some clones; in studies compared against another copy, an unresolved V gene accounts for under half, and the cause of the remainder is not known. The DNA was the basis for D and trimming; V, J and clone size are from that table. A total of about 87,000 clones appear in this sample, about 90% of them only once. The ten largest clones take up over 8.5% of the sample.

V was cut back by 2 bases and J by 6 bases, leaving a gap of 9 bases between them. Measured from the cysteine to the phenylalanine, the CDR3 is 13 residues long. The read is trimmed to its CDR3 DNA, 39 bases read in frame from base 1. The germline V gene (reference sequence) supplies CDR1 SGHKS and CDR2 YYEKEE. The receptor chain draws on TRBV5-5 and TRBJ2-1; 6 matching bases give a weak D call of TRBD1. This receptor was obtained from a man older than 75 with acute or convalescent COVID-19. The specimen sequenced was peripheral blood. The CDR3 protein: CASSLTGPNEQFF. The nucleotide sequence is TGTGCCAGCAGCTTAACAGGGCCCAATGAGCAGTTCTTC.